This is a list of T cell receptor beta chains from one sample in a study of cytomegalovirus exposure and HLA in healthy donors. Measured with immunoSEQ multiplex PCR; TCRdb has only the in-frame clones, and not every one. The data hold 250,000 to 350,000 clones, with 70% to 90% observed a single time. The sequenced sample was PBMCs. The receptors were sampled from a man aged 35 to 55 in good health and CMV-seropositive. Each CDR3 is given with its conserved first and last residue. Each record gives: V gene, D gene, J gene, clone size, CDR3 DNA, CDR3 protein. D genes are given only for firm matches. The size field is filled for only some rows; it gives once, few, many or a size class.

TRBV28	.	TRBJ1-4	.	TGTGCCAGCAGTTTATGGGACAAATCAACTAATGAAAAACTGTTTTTT	CASSLWDKSTNEKLFF
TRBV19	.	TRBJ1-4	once	TGTGCCAGTAGTTCTGTAGACTCTGACGGTGAAAAACTGTTTTTT	CASSSVDSDGEKLFF
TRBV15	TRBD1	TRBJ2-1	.	TGTGCCACCAGCAGAGAGGGGACAGGAGTTACAAATGAGCAGTTCTTC	CATSREGTGVTNEQFF
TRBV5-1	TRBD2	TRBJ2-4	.	TGCGCCAGCAGCTTGGAAACTAGCGGGAGGAATGACATTCAGTACTTC	CASSLETSGRNDIQYF
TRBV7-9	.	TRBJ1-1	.	TGTGCCAGCAGCTCATATAAGGAGGGTGAAGCTTTCTTT	CASSSYKEGEAFF
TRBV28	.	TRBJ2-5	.	TGTGCCAGCAGTTTAATTAGCCCGGCCCCCCAAGAGACCCAGTACTTC	CASSLISPAPQETQYF
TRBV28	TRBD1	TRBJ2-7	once	TGTGCCAGCAGTACCACTAGACAGGGGTTGAGGTCCTACGAGCAGTACTTC	CASSTTRQGLRSYEQYF
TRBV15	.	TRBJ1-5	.	TGTGCCACCAGCAGGACCCTGCAGGGCAATCAGCCCCAGCATTTT	CATSRTLQGNQPQHF
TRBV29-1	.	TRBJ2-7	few	TGCAGCGCCGCGAAGGAGACCTTCTCCTACGAGCAGTACTTC	CSAAKETFSYEQYF
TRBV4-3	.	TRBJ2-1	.	TGCGCCAGCAGCCAAGGTGGCAGGGGCTCCTACAATGAGCAGTTCTTC	CASSQGGRGSYNEQFF
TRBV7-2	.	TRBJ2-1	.	TGTGCCAGCAGGGAGACTGTCTACAATGAGCAGTTCTTC	CASRETVYNEQFF
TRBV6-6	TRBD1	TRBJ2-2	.	TGTGCCAGCGGACAGGGACCGAACACCGGGGAGCTGTTTTTT	CASGQGPNTGELFF
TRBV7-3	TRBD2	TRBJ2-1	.	TGTGCCAGCAGCTTAGCGGGAGGGCCTTACAATGAGCAGTTCTTC	CASSLAGGPYNEQFF
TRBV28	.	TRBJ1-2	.	TGTGCCAGCAGGGTCTCTGGTGGAGGGGCGGTAAAACAATATGGCTACACCTTC	CASRVSGGGAVKQYGYTF
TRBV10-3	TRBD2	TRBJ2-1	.	TGTGCCATCAGTCCGGGACTAGCAGGACCCAATGAGCAGTTCTTC	CAISPGLAGPNEQFF
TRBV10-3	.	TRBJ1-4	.	TGTGCCATCGGGGGGGGTGATGAAAAACTGTTTTTT	CAIGGGDEKLFF
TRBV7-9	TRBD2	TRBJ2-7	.	TGTGCCAGCAGCTTAGAGACTAGCGAGCGGGACGAGCAGTACTTC	CASSLETSERDEQYF
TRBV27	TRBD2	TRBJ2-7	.	TGTGCCAGCAGTTTACGCGGGAGGGCCATCTACGAGCAGTACTTC	CASSLRGRAIYEQYF
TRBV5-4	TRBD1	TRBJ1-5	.	TGTGCCAGCAGCTACGCCGGGACAGTAAATCAGCCCCAGCATTTT	CASSYAGTVNQPQHF
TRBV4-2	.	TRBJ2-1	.	TGTGCCAGCAGCCCCAGAAGCGGATACAATGAGCAGTTCTTC	CASSPRSGYNEQFF
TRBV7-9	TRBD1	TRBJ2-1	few	TGTGCCAGCAGCTTAAAACAGGGGACTGAGCAGTTCTTC	CASSLKQGTEQFF
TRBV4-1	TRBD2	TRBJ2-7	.	TGCGCCAGCAGCCAAAGTGAGCTAGCGGGAAGGGAGCAGTACTTC	CASSQSELAGREQYF
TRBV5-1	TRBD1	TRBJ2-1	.	TGCGCCAGCAGCGGGCAGGGGGCGAATGAGCAGTTCTTC	CASSGQGANEQFF
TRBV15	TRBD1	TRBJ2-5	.	TGTGCCACCAGCAGAGCCCCGGGACAGGGGGCGAGGGAGACCCAGTACTTC	CATSRAPGQGARETQYF
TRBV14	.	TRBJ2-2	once	TGTGCCAGCAGCCGAAGAGGGGGAGCCACCGGGGAGCTGTTTTTT	CASSRRGGATGELFF
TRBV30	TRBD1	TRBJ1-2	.	TGTGCCTGGAGTGGTCCCGACAGGGTTGCTTCCTATGGCTACACCTTC	CAWSGPDRVASYGYTF
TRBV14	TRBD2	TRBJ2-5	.	TGTGCCAGCAGCCTGGGACTAGCGGAAGAGACCCAGTACTTC	CASSLGLAEETQYF
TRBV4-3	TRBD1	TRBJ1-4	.	TGCGCCAGCAGCCAAGATAGGGCAGGGGGAGAAAAACTGTTTTTT	CASSQDRAGGEKLFF
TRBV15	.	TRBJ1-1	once	TGTGCCACCAGTAAGTTCAGGGACTTCATGAACACTGAAGCTTTCTTT	CATSKFRDFMNTEAFF
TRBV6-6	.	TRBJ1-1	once	TGTGCCAGCAGTAGGGACACGAACACTGAAGCTTTCTTT	CASSRDTNTEAFF
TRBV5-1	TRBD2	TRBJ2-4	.	TGCGCCAGCAGCTTAACTAGCGGGAGGGCCACCAAAAACATTCAGTACTTC	CASSLTSGRATKNIQYF
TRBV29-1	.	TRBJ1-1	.	TGCAGCGCCGAAGGCTACAGCCCTGAAGCTTTCTTT	CSAEGYSPEAFF
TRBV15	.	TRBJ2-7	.	TGTGCCACCAGCAGAGGTAGCTACGAGCAGTACTTC	CATSRGSYEQYF
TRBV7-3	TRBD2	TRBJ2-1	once	TGTGCCAGCAGCTTAGCGGGAGACGCCTACAATGAGCAGTTCTTC	CASSLAGDAYNEQFF
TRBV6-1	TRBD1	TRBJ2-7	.	TGTGCCAGCAGTGTTAAAGAGGGGGCAAGCGAGCAGTACTTC	CASSVKEGASEQYF
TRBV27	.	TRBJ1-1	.	TGTGCCAGCAGTCCACCATCAGGGATGGGCACTGAAGCTTTCTTT	CASSPPSGMGTEAFF
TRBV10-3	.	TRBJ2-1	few	TGTGCCATCATGCCCAGCTCCTACAATGAGCAGTTCTTC	CAIMPSSYNEQFF
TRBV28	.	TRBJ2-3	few	TGTGCCAGCAGTTTAGTAACGGGGGCAGATACGCAGTATTTT	CASSLVTGADTQYF
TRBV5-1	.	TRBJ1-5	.	TGCGCCAGCAGCCTGGACAGTTATCAGCCCCAGCATTTT	CASSLDSYQPQHF
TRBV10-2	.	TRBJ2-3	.	TGCGCCAGCAGGGTTACAGGGACAGATACGCAGTATTTT	CASRVTGTDTQYF
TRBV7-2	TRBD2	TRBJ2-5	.	TGTGCCAGCAGCTTAGCCGGGACTAGGGGGGAGACCCAGTACTTC	CASSLAGTRGETQYF
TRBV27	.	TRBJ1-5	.	TGTGCCAGCAGTTTACGTCTCGGGCAGCCCCAGCATTTT	CASSLRLGQPQHF
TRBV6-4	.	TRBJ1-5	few	TGTGCCAGCAGATTATTCAATCAGCCCCAGCATTTT	CASRLFNQPQHF
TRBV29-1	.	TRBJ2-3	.	TGCAGCGTTGTTGCGGGAAACACAGATACGCAGTATTTT	CSVVAGNTDTQYF
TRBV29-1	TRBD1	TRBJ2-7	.	TGCAGCGTTGAAGAAAGGCTCCAAGGGGACAGGGGGCGCGAGCAGTACTTC	CSVEERLQGDRGREQYF